This T cell receptor beta chain appears in the sequencing data of a study of early stage breast cancer tumors. Method: immunoSEQ multiplex PCR; TCRdb's copy keeps in-frame clones and lacks some. The profile shows 51,000 or so clones, 65% to 90% of them singletons. Material: blood. This clonotype originated in a person between 45 and 65 years old with breast cancer.

CDR3 bases: TGTGCCAGCAGCCTGCGGACTAGCGGGAGAATCACAGATACGCAGTATTTT. Translation: CASSLRTSGRITDTQYF. The chain has TRBV7-8 and TRBJ2-3; TRBD2 matches at 13 bases. The CDR3 has 17 amino acids. V lost 5 bases to trimming and J lost 2 bases; unmatched junction nucleotides: 7. From germline, CDR1 is SGHVS and CDR2 FQNEAQ.